The present entry profiles one T cell receptor (beta chain) with its context. The antigen remains undetermined. The isolated RNA, all of it, was reverse transcribed, so expressed TCRB transcripts were what got sequenced. Generated by immunoSEQ multiplex PCR, the TCRdb table keeps only in-frame clones and is missing some. The table shows a few hundred thousand clones, with roughly 14% occurring only once. This record comes from a study of beta chain features in type 1 diabetes. Points from the study as a whole: TCRB CDR3 length was moderately but significantly reduced in all four CD4+ subsets of Type 1 diabetes patients.

With V trimmed by 4 bases and J by 3 bases, 2 bases remained unmatched. The CDR3 loop spans 14 amino acids. The V gene's germline CDR1 is SGHTA and CDR2 FQGNSA. The source of this sequence is a woman between 18 and 29 years old with type 1 diabetes. The rearrangement joins TRBV7-2 to TRBJ1-1; 10 nucleotides match TRBD1. The source material was naive CD4+ T cells from blood. In nucleotides, the CDR3 is TGTGCCAGCAGCTCGGGACAGGGGCACACTGAAGCTTTCTTT. Amino acid sequence: CASSSGQGHTEAFF.